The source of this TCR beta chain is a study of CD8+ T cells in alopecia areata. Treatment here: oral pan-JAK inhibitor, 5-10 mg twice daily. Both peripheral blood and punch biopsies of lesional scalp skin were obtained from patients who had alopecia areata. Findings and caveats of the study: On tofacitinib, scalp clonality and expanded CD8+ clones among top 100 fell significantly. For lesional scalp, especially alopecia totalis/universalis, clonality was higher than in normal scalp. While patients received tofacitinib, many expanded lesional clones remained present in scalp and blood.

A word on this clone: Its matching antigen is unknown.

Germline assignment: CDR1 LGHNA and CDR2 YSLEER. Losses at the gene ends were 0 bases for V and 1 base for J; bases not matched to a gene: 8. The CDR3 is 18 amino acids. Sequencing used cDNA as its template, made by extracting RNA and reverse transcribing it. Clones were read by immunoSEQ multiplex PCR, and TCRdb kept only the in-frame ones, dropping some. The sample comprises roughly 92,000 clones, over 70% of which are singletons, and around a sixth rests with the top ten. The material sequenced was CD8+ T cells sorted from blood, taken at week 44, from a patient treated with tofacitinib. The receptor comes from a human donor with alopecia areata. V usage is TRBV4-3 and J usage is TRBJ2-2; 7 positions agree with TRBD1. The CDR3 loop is CASSQDMGTALNTGELFF. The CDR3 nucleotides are TGCGCCAGCAGCCAAGATATGGGGACAGCACTGAACACCGGGGAGCTGTTTTTT.